This TCR beta chain came from a study of long-term antiretroviral therapy in people with HIV. Assay version v3.0 of immunoSEQ was used, and it was run at survey level. Sequencing of each sample targeted about 35,000-50,000 T-cell genomes. Method: immunoSEQ multiplex PCR; TCRdb's copy keeps in-frame clones and lacks some. Of 20,000 to 25,000 clones listed, 80% to 90% were seen once; the top ten hold 6.5% to 10%. For each donor, at least one pre-ART and at least two post-ART PBMC samples were available. To note about this clone: The antigen is not known.

Findings and caveats of the study: Increased diversity was seen after ART, yet it remained lower than in transplant donor controls. Clones that expanded before ART (that is, prior to treatment) dominated the repertoire at all time points.

Germline loops: CDR1 KGHSH, CDR2 LQKENI. CDR3 length: 13 amino acids. V lost 6 bases, J lost 3 bases, and 11 bases lay in between. The sequences come from unsorted PBMCs, collected 0.2 years before starting antiretroviral therapy. The origin of this receptor is a man younger than 35 with HIV. The V and J genes are TRBV18 and TRBJ1-1, with TRBD1 as a possible D gene (6 bases). This CDR3 is CASSYGGHTEAFF. In DNA, the CDR3 is TGTGCCAGCTCCTACGGGGGCCACACTGAAGCTTTCTTT.